These 6 T cell receptor beta chains share one sample of origin, sequenced in a study of OX40 agonist ivuxolimab in advanced cancers. Assay used: immunoSEQ multiplex PCR; TCRdb lists only in-frame clones, some missing. The sample carries roughly 13,000 clones, 77% recorded once. This sample comprised CD4+ or CD8+ T cells sorted from blood, obtained in a trial of the OX40 agonist ivuxolimab. The source is an adult with an advanced solid tumor such as melanoma, head and neck, liver or kidney cancer.

V is TRBV27 and J is TRBJ2-1; 11 bases match TRBD2. V trimming: 5 bases; J trimming: 5 bases; junction bases outside the gene matches: 5. Per the germline V gene, CDR1 is MNHEY and CDR2 is SMNVEV (reference sequence). The CDR3 sequence is 15 residues long. The CDR3 bases are TGTGCCAGCAGTATAGGACTAGCGGGCAACAATGAGCAGTTCTTC. As protein: CASSIGLAGNNEQFF.

The CDR3 loop is CASSATGNNYGYTF. CDR3 in DNA: TGTGCCAGCAGTGCCACAGGGAATAACTATGGCTACACCTTC. This chain joins TRBV6-1 and TRBJ1-2; possible D gene TRBD1, 6 bases. The length of the CDR3 is 14 residues. V lost 4 bases, J lost 1 base, and 10 bases lay in between. Germline-derived CDR1 and CDR2 are MNHNS and SASEGT.

The CDR3: CASSEQQEKDTQYF. In DNA, the CDR3 is TGCGCCAGCAGTGAGCAACAGGAGAAAGATACGCAGTATTTT. The chain links TRBV10-1 to TRBJ2-3; a possible D gene is TRBD1 (5 bases). Trimming removed 2 bases from V and 5 bases from J, with 11 bases in between. The CDR3 length is 14 residues. CDR1 is WNHNN and CDR2 is SYGVQD in the germline V gene (reference sequence).

This chain connects TRBV4-2 to TRBJ2-2; TRBD1 might be the D (7 bases). This CDR3 has 16 residues. CDR1 is LGHNA, CDR2 YNFKEQ, per germline. Trimming cost V 4 bases and J 4 bases, with 16 bases left between them. DNA for the CDR3: TGTGCCAGCAGCCGCCAGGGGGGAGCTGTCACCGGGGAGCTGTTTTTT. Translating gives CASSRQGGAVTGELFF.

This clone was seen more than once but under ten times. The chain carries TRBV20-1 and TRBJ2-3, with 8 bases matching TRBD2. The CDR3 sequence is 10 residues long. The ends lost 6 bases at V and 10 bases at J; junction bases unmatched: 3. Per the germline V gene, CDR1 is DFQATT and CDR2 is SNEGSKA (reference sequence). In DNA, the CDR3 is TGCAGTGCGTCGACTAGCGCGCAGTATTTT. Amino acid sequence: CSASTSAQYF.

The chain is built from TRBV29-1 and TRBJ2-5, with D maybe TRBD1 (5 bases). The CDR3 has 12 amino acids. V was trimmed by 3 bases and J by 2 bases, leaving 7 bases between them. Germline V gene data show CDR1 as SQVTM and CDR2 as ANQGSEA. CDR3 region: CSVDQGQETQYF. The CDR3 coding sequence is TGCAGCGTTGATCAGGGACAAGAGACCCAGTACTTC.